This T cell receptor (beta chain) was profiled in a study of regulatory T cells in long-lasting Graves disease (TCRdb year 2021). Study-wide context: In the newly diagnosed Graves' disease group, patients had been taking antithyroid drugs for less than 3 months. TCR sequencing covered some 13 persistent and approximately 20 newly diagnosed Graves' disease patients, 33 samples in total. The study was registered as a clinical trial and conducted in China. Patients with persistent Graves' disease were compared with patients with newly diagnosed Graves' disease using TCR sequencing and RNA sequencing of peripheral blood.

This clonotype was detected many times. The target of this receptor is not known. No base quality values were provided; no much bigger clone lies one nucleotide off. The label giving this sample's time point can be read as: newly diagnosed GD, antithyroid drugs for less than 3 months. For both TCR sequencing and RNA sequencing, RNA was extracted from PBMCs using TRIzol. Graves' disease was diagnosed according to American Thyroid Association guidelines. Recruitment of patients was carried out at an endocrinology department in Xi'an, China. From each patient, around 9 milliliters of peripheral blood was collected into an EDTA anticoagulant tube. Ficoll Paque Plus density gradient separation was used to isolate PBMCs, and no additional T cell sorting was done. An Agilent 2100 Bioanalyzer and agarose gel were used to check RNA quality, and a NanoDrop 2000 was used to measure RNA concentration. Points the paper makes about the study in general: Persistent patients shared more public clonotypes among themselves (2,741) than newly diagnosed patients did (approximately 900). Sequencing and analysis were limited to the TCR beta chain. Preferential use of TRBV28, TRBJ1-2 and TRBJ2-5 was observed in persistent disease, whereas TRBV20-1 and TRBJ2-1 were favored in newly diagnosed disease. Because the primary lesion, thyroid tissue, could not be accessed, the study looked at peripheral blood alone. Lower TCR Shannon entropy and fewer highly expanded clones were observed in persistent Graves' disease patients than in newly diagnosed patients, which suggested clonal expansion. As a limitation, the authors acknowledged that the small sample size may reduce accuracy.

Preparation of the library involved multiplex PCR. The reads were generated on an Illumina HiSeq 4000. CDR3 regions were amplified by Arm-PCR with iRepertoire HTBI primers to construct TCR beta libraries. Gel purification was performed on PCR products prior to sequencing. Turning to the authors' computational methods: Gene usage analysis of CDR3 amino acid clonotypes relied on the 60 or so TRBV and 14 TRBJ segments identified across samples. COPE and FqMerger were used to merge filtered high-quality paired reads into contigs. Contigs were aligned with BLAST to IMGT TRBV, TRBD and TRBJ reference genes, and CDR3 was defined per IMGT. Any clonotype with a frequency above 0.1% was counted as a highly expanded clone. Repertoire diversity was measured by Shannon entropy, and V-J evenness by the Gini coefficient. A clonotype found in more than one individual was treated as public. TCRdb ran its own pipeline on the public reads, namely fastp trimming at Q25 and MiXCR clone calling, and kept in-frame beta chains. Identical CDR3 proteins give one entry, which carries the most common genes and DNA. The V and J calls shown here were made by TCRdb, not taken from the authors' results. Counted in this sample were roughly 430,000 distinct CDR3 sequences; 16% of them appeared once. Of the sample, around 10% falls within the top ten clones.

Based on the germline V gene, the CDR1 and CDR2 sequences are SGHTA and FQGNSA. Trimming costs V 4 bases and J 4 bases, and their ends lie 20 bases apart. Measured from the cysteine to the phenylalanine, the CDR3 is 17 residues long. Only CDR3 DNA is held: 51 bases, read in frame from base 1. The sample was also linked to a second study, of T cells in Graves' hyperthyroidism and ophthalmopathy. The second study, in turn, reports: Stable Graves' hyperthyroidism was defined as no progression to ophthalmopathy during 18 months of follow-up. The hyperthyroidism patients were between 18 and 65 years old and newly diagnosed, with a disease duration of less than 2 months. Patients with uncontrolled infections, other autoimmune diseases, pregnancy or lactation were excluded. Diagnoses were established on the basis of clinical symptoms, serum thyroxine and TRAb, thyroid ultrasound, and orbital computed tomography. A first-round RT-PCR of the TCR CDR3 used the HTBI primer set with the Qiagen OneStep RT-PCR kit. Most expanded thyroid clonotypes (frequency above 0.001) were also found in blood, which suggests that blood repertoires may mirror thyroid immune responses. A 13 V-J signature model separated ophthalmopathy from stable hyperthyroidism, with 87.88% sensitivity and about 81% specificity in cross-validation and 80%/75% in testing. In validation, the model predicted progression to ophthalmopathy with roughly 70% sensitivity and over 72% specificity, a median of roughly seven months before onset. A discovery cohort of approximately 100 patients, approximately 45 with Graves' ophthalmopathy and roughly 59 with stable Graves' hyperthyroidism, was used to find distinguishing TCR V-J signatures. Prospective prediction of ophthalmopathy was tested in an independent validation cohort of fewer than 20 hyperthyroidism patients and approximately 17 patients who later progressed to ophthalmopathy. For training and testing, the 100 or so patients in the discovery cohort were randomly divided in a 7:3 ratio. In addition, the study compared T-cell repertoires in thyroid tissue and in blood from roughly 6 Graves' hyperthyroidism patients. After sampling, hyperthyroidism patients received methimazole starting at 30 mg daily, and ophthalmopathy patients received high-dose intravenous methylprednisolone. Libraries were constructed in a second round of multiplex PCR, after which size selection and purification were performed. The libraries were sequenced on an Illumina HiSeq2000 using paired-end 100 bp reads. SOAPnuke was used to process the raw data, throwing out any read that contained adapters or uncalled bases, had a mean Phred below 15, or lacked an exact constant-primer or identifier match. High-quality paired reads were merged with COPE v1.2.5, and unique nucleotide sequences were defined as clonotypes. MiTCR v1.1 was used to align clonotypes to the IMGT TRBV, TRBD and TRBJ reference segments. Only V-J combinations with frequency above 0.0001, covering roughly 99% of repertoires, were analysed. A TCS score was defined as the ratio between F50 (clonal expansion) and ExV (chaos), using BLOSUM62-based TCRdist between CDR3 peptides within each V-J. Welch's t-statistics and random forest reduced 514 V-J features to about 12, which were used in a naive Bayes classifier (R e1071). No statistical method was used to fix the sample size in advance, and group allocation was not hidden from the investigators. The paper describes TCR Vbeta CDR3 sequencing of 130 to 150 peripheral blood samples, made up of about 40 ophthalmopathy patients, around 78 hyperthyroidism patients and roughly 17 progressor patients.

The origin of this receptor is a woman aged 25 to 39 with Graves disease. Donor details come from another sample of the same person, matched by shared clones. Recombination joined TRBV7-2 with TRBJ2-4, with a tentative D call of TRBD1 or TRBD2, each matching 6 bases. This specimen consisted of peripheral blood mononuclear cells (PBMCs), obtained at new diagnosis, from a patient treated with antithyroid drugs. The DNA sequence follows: TGTGCCAGCAGCTCTACCCAAAGGGGGGCAGAAAAAAACATTCAGTACTTC. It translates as CASSSTQRGAEKNIQYF.